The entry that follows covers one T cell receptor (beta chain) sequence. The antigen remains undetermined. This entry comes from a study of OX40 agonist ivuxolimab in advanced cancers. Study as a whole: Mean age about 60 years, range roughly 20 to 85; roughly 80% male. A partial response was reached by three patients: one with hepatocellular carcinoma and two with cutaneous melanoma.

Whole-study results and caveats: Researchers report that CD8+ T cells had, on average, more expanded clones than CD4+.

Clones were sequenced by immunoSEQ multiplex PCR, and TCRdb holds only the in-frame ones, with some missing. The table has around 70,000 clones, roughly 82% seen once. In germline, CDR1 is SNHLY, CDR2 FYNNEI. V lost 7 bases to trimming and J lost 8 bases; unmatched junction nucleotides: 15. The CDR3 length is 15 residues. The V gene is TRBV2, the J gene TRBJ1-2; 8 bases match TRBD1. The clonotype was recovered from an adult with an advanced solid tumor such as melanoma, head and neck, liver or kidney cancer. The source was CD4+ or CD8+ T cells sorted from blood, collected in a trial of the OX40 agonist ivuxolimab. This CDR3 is CASKAWTQGADGYTF. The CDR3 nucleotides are TGTGCCAGCAAAGCCTGGACTCAGGGGGCAGACGGCTACACCTTC.